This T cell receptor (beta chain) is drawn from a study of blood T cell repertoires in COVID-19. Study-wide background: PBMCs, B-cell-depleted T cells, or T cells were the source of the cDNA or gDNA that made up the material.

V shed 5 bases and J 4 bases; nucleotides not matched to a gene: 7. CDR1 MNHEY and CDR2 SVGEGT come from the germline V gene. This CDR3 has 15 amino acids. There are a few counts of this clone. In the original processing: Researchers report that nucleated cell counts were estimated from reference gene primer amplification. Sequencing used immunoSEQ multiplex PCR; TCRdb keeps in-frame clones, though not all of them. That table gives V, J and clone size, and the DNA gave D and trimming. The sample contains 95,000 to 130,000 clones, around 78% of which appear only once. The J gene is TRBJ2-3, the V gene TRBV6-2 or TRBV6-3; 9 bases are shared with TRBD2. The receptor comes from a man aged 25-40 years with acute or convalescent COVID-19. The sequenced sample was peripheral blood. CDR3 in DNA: TGTGCCAGCAGTCAGGTTAGCGGGAGCTCAGATACGCAGTATTTT. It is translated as CASSQVSGSSDTQYF.